The clone carrying this T cell receptor (beta chain) has a handful of counts. No antigen is known for it. Germline is not matched at one junction end, which may reflect a read error. The data are from a study of cytomegalovirus exposure and HLA in healthy donors. In the study overall: Early released data had roughly 81 million unique TCRs, all coming from HLA-typed donors. Study observations and caveats: The study listed 164 cytomegalovirus-associated TCR beta chains. In an earlier analysis, productive rearrangement rates for most beta V segments clustered near 87% or 30%. A cluster of highly shared sequence variants was likely a sequencing artifact.

Use of 60 Vbeta and 13 Jbeta primers characterized the PCR. Profiling relied on immunoSEQ multiplex PCR, and the TCRdb table lists in-frame clones only, not all of them. The profile shows 110,000 to 150,000 clones, over 60% of them singletons. The TCR comes from a middle-aged man in good health and CMV-seronegative. Specimen: PBMCs.

The CDR3 DNA follows: TGTGCCTGGAGTTCAGGGGGCCGAGGGAACTTC. Encoded protein: CAWSSGGRGNF. The gene calls are TRBV30 and TRBJ2-5; 8 bases match TRBD1. Germline loops: CDR1 GTSNPN, CDR2 SVGIG (reference sequence). The CDR3 consists of 11 residues.